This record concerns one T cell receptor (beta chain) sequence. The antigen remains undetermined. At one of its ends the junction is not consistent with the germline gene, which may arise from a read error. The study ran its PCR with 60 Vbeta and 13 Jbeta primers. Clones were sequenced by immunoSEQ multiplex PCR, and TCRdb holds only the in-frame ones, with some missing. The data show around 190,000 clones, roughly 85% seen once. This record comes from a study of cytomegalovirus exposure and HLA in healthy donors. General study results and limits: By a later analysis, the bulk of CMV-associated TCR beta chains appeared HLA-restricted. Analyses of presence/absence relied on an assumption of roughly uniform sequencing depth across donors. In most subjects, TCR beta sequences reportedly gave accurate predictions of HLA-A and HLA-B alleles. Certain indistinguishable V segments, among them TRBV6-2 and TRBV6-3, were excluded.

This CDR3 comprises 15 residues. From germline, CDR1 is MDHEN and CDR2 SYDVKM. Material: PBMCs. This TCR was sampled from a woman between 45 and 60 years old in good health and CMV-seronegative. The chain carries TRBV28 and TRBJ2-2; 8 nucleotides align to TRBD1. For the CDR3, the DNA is TGTGCCAGCCGTTTCGACAGGGGAGACGCCGGGGAGCTGTTTTTT. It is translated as CASRFDRGDAGELFF.